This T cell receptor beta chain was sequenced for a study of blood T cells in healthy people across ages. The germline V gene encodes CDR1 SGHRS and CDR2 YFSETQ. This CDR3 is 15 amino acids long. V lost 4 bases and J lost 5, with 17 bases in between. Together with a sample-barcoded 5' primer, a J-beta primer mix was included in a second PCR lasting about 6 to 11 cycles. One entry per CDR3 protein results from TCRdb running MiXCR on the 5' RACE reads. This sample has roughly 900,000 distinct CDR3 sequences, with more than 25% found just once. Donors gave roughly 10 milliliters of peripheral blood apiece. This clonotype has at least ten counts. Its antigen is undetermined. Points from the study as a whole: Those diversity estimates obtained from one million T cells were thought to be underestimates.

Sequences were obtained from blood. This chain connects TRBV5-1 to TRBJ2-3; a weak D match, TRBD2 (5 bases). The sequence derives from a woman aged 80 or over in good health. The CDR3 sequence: CASSLRTGRGDTQYF. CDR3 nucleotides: TGCGCCAGCAGCCTACGGACTGGTCGGGGAGATACGCAGTATTTT.